This TCR beta chain was captured by sequencing in a study of immune heterogeneity within non-small cell lung tumors. As for this clonotype: The antigen remains undetermined.

V was pared by 5 bases and J by 1 base, with 15 bases between. This CDR3 is 15 amino acids long. Germline lookup yields CDR1 SNHLY and CDR2 FYNNEI. Study outcomes and limitations: Individual patients had largely distinct high-frequency T-cell receptor beta clonotypes.

TCR beta CDR3 amplification used multiplex PCR with 32 V and 13 J primers. TCRdb itself ran the multiplex PCR reads through MiXCR, one entry per CDR3 protein. The table lists roughly 4,700 distinct CDR3 sequences, 30% to 40% of them singletons. Per sample, approximately 600 ng of bulk tumor genomic DNA was the template used. Surgical sampling yielded several biopsies per primary tumor (spaced far apart). The patients were newly diagnosed with non-small cell lung cancer, had not been treated, and had curative surgery. Donation came from patients with newly diagnosed non-small cell lung cancer who were having surgery with curative intent.

This TCR came from a woman between 50 and 59 years old with non-small cell lung cancer. The sample taken for sequencing was lung tumor tissue. This chain connects TRBV2 to TRBJ2-7; a possible D gene is TRBD1 (6 bases). CDR3 nucleotides: TGTGCCAGCAGTCAGGCCCTAGGGGGTTCCTACGAGCAGTACTTC. As protein: CASSQALGGSYEQYF.